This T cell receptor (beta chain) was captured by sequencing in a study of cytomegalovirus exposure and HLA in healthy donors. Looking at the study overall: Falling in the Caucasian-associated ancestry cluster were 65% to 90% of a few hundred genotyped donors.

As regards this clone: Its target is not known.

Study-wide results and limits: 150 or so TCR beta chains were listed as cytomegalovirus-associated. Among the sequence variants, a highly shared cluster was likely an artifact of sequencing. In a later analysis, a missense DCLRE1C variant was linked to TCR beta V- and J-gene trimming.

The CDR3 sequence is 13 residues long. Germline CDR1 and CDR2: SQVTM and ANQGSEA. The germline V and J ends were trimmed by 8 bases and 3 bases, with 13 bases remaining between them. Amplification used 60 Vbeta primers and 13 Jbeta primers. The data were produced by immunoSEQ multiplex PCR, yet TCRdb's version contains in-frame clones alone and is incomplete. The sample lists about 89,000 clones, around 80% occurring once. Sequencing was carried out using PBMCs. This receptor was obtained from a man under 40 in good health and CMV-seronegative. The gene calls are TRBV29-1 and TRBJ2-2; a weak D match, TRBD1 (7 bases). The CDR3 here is CSTLRGDTGELFF. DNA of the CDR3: TGCAGCACCCTCAGGGGGGACACCGGGGAGCTGTTTTTT.